The 22 T cell receptor beta chains below come from one sample, sequenced in a study of blood T cell repertoires in COVID-19. Only in-frame clones appear in the TCRdb table, and some are missing; sequencing was by immunoSEQ multiplex PCR. This table has over 250,000 clones, about four fifths appearing once. Sequenced: peripheral blood. The receptors stem from a woman between 45 and 65 years old who had recovered from COVID-19.

This chain connects TRBV7-3 to TRBJ2-3; 9 positions match TRBD1. Germline V lookup: CDR1 SGHTA, CDR2 FQGTGA. The CDR3 runs to 15 residues. V lost 5 bases to trimming and J lost 1 base; unmatched junction nucleotides: 4. CDR3 amino acids: CASSQGQGRTDTQYF. CDR3 nucleotide sequence: TGTGCCAGCAGCCAGGGACAGGGTCGCACAGATACGCAGTATTTT.

The genes are TRBV28 and TRBJ2-7; D may be TRBD1 (5 bases). The CDR3 is 14 amino acids. Germline V lookup: CDR1 MDHEN, CDR2 SYDVKM. The ends were cut back, 4 bases at V and 5 bases at J, with 15 bases in the middle. The CDR3 bases are TGTGCCAGCAGTTCCCGGCAGGGCGGCCACGAGCAGTACTTC. Encoded protein: CASSSRQGGHEQYF.

The chain employs TRBV25-1 and TRBJ1-6, with 8 bases identical to TRBD1. The CDR3 is made up of 15 amino acids. Germline assignment: CDR1 MGHDK and CDR2 SYGVNS. V gave up 7 bases and J gave up 2 bases; unmatched junction bases: 4. CDR3 region: CASKNRGAYNSPLHF. The CDR3 DNA reads TGTGCCAGCAAGAACAGGGGGGCCTATAATTCACCCCTCCACTTT.

This chain uses TRBV27 with TRBJ2-3, with D perhaps TRBD2 (5 bases). This CDR3 is 14 amino acids long. Germline V gene lookup returns CDR1 MNHEY and CDR2 SMNVEV (reference sequence). Trimming removed 2 bases from V and 5 bases from J, with 11 bases in between. CDR3 residues: CASSLPTRGDTQYF. The DNA of the CDR3 is TGTGCCAGCAGTTTACCCACCCGGGGAGATACGCAGTATTTT.

In its sample, this clone was seen a few times. The chain uses TRBV7-2 and TRBJ2-7, with TRBD1 matching over 8 bases. The V gene's germline CDR1 is SGHTA and CDR2 FQGNSA. Germline trimming cut 5 bases from V and 1 base from J; bases unmatched to any gene: 7. The CDR3 spans 15 residues. The chain's CDR3 is CASSPGGTGSYEQYF. The CDR3 nucleotides are TGTGCCAGCAGCCCTGGGGGGACAGGTTCCTACGAGCAGTACTTC. Combining the CDR3 with reference TRBV7-2 and TRBJ2-7 gives the whole variable domain GAGVSQSPSNKVTEKGKDVELRCDPISGHTALYWYRQSLGQGLEFLIYFQGNSAPDKSGLPSDRFSAERTGGSVSTLTIQRTQQEDSAVYLCASSPGGTGSYEQYFGPGTRLTVT.

The chain uses TRBV2 and TRBJ2-2; TRBD1 agrees at 8 bases. This CDR3 is 15 amino acids long. Germline V lookup: CDR1 SNHLY, CDR2 FYNNEI. Losses at the gene ends were 4 bases for V and 1 base for J; bases not matched to a gene: 2. CDR3 residues: CASSGGTGNTGELFF. For the CDR3, the DNA is TGTGCCAGCAGTGGGGGGACAGGGAACACCGGGGAGCTGTTTTTT.

This sequence joins TRBV3-1 (or the pseudogene TRBV3-2) and TRBJ1-4, with D perhaps matching TRBD1 (5 bases). CDR1 LGHDT and CDR2 YNNKEL come from the germline V gene (reference sequence). The V gene lost 4 bases and the J gene lost 0 bases, with 12 bases spanning the gap. The CDR3 totals 16 residues. The CDR3 spells CASSPFQTATNEKLFF. The CDR3 DNA reads as TGTGCCAGCAGCCCCTTCCAGACAGCAACTAATGAAAAACTGTTTTTT.

The chain joins TRBV3-1 (or the pseudogene TRBV3-2) to TRBJ2-3; D possibly corresponds to TRBD1 (5 bases). Per germline, CDR1 LGHDT and CDR2 YNNKEL (reference sequence). Trimming stripped 2 bases from V and 3 bases from J, with 15 bases between. CDR3 length: 16 residues. The DNA for the CDR3 is TGTGCCAGCAGCCAAAGACAGAGAAAAAATACAGATACGCAGTATTTT. Translated, it gives CASSQRQRKNTDTQYF.

The gene calls are TRBV19 and TRBJ1-2; tentatively, D is TRBD1 (5 bases). This CDR3 region has 15 residues. Trimming removed 4 bases at V and 4 bases at J, with 16 bases between. Germline CDR1 LNHDA, CDR2 SQIVND (reference sequence). DNA for the CDR3: TGTGCCAGTAGTAGCCCTTGGCAGGGCGGCTATGGCTACACCTTC. As protein: CASSSPWQGGYGYTF.

The chain combines TRBV15 with TRBJ2-1, with 7 bases identical to TRBD2. Germline assignment: CDR1 LNHNV and CDR2 YYDKDF (reference sequence). Trimming removed 3 bases from V and 7 bases from J; junction bases left unmatched: 15. This CDR3 has 17 residues. CDR3 loop: CATSSPQSGTTRNEQFF. The CDR3, as DNA: TGTGCCACCAGCAGTCCTCAGAGCGGGACTACTCGAAATGAGCAGTTCTTC.

The J gene is TRBJ2-3, the V gene TRBV7-3, with TRBD2 matching 8 bases. The ends lost 5 bases at V and 4 bases at J; junction bases unmatched: 11. This CDR3 spans 16 amino acids. The germline gives CDR1 SGHTA, CDR2 FQGTGA. The CDR3 reads CASSPTPTSGPDTQYF. Written as DNA, the CDR3 is TGTGCCAGCAGCCCGACCCCCACTAGCGGTCCAGATACGCAGTATTTT.

The chain carries TRBV21-1 and TRBJ2-3; the table's D call, TRBD1, was not checked against the DNA. TRBV21-1 counts as a pseudogene. The CDR3 consists of 13 residues. The CDR3 protein is CASQGGNADTQYF. DNA for the CDR3: TGTGCCAGCCAAGGGGGAAACGCAGATACGCAGTATTTT.

The chain combines TRBV2 with TRBJ1-2; tentatively, D is TRBD1 (5 bases). The CDR3 length is 13 residues. V shed 4 bases and J shed 1 base, with 7 bases lying between them. Per germline, CDR1 SNHLY and CDR2 FYNNEI. The CDR3 region is CASSVQDNYGYTF. CDR3 nucleotides: TGTGCCAGCAGTGTACAGGATAACTATGGCTACACCTTC.

This chain uses TRBV18 with TRBJ2-7; a weak D match, TRBD1 (5 bases). V was shortened by 4 bases and J by 4 bases, with 14 bases between the two germline ends. This CDR3 region has 14 residues. Germline V gene data show CDR1 as KGHSH and CDR2 as LQKENI. Written as DNA, the CDR3 is TGTGCCAGCTCACTTTCGACAGTTAAATACGAGCAGTACTTC. This sequence encodes CASSLSTVKYEQYF.

This chain links TRBV6-5 with TRBJ1-6; 9 bases map to TRBD1. There are 14 residues in the CDR3. In germline, CDR1 is MNHEY, CDR2 SVGAGI. The trim removed 6 bases at V and 10 bases at J, leaving 7 bases unmatched. The CDR3 region is CASRSPGQGSPLHF. CDR3 in DNA: TGTGCCAGCAGGTCACCGGGACAGGGATCACCCCTCCACTTT.

V gene TRBV28 combines with J gene TRBJ2-3, with a weak D call TRBD2 (6 bases). The CDR3 covers 14 residues. Trimming stripped 3 bases from V and 5 bases from J, with 12 bases between. In germline, CDR1 is MDHEN, CDR2 SYDVKM. CDR3 region: CASSFPAGIDTQYF. The CDR3 coding sequence is TGTGCCAGCAGTTTCCCGGCGGGGATAGATACGCAGTATTTT.

The chain is built from TRBV6-4 and TRBJ2-7; a possible D gene is TRBD2 (5 bases). Trimming removed 4 bases from V and 4 bases from J, with 14 bases in between. CDR1 MRHNA and CDR2 SNTAGT come from the germline V gene. The CDR3 covers 14 residues. Here the CDR3 DNA reads TGTGCCAGCAGTGGGATCCGGACTGTATACGAGCAGTACTTC. Its protein is CASSGIRTVYEQYF.

Within the sample, this clone is medium-sized. The chain recombines TRBV4-2 with TRBJ1-1; the match to TRBD1 covers 9 bases. The V segment lost 2 bases and the J segment 2 bases; nucleotides outside the gene matches: 6. The CDR3 spans 16 residues. Germline V gives CDR1 LGHNA, CDR2 YNFKEQ. In nucleotides, the CDR3 is TGTGCCAGCAGCCAAAAAACAGGGGGCTTTAACACTGAAGCTTTCTTT. As protein: CASSQKTGGFNTEAFF.

The V call is TRBV5-6, the J call TRBJ1-1, with no clear D. From germline, CDR1 is SGHDT and CDR2 YYEEEE. This CDR3 is built from 15 residues. Deletions cut 0 bases from V and 0 bases from J, with 9 bases between. The CDR3 protein is CASSLGQVLNTEAFF. DNA of the CDR3: TGTGCCAGCAGCTTGGGGCAGGTTCTGAACACTGAAGCTTTCTTT.

The gene calls are TRBV5-1 and TRBJ2-1; 13 bases line up with TRBD2. Trimming removed 4 bases from V and 6 bases from J; junction bases left unmatched: 4. Looked up from germline, CDR1 is SGHRS and CDR2 is YFSETQ. The length of the CDR3 is 15 residues. The CDR3 DNA is TGCGCCAGCAGCCCCGGGACTAGCGGGACCAATGAGCAGTTCTTC. Its translation: CASSPGTSGTNEQFF.

The chain uses TRBV28 and TRBJ1-2; D unclear. This CDR3 is 14 amino acids long. V gave up 3 bases and J gave up 4 bases, with 12 bases separating them. Germline V gene lookup returns CDR1 MDHEN and CDR2 SYDVKM. DNA for the CDR3: TGTGCCAGCAGTTTCCCCACAGAATCCTATGGCTACACCTTC. It is translated as CASSFPTESYGYTF.

The chain uses TRBV2 and TRBJ2-3; 11 bases match TRBD2. Germline V CDR1 and CDR2: SNHLY, FYNNEI. The CDR3 has 15 amino acids. The V segment lost 7 bases and the J segment 6 bases; nucleotides outside the gene matches: 9. The CDR3 DNA reads TGTGCCAGCATTCCGGGGACTAGCGGCGCGGATACGCAGTATTTT. Residues: CASIPGTSGADTQYF.